The following is a TCR beta chain sequence with its context. Its antigen remains unknown. At cycle 4 day 1, cycle 7 day 1, and baseline, blood was sampled. This sample is part of a study of OX40 agonist ivuxolimab in advanced cancers. Study-level results: More expanded clones were seen, on average, in CD8+ T cells than in CD4+. At doses 0.1 to 3.0 mg/kg, CD4+ and CD8+ clones expanded. What antigens the expanded peripheral T cells recognized was never established.

This CDR3 spans 17 amino acids. Germline-derived CDR1 and CDR2 are LNHDA and SQIVND (reference sequence). J lost 0 bases, V lost 5 bases, and 8 bases had no gene match. Sequenced by immunoSEQ multiplex PCR; TCRdb stores in-frame clones only, minus some. The sample holds some 130,000 clones; about 92% are singletons and the top ten take roughly 1%. The clonotype comes from an adult with an advanced solid tumor such as melanoma, head and neck, liver or kidney cancer. The chain carries TRBV19 and TRBJ2-3; 10 positions match TRBD1. The starting material was CD4+ or CD8+ T cells sorted from blood, obtained in a trial of the OX40 agonist ivuxolimab. CDR3 sequence (DNA): TGTGCCAGTAGTGGCATCGGGACAGGGGCTAGCACAGATACGCAGTATTTT. Its protein product is CASSGIGTGASTDTQYF.